The TCR beta chain under discussion was sequenced for a study of shared clonotypes between healthy human individuals. Study details: Donor composition was a couple of women and three men, aged 18 to 49.

CD45RO-negative CD8 cells positively selected for CCR7 made up the naive population, which excluded terminally differentiated effector memory CD45RA+ cells. Adult donors, all healthy and HIV-negative, had no recent acute infections or vaccinations. The CDR3 is 15 residues long. Germline V gene lookup returns CDR1 MNHEY and CDR2 SMNVEV (reference sequence). Unmatched junction bases numbered 7, after V lost 5 bases and J lost 4 bases. Per the original data handling: ImmunoSEQ gave junction-only sequences without quality scores, so filtering differed. Generated by immunoSEQ multiplex PCR, the TCRdb table keeps only in-frame clones and is missing some. That table is the source of V, J and clone size, and D and trimming were worked out from the DNA. In the table there are about 870,000 clones, 80% to 95% of which are singletons.

The TCR comes from a man aged 30 to 39 in good health. V usage is TRBV27 and J usage is TRBJ2-1, with 8 bases fitting TRBD1. Sequenced input: naive CD8+ T cells sorted from blood. CDR3: CASSDGTGGYNEQFF. The CDR3 DNA sequence: TGTGCCAGCAGTGACGGGACAGGAGGGTACAATGAGCAGTTCTTC.